The 16 T cell receptor beta chains listed next were all sequenced from one sample in a study of cytomegalovirus exposure and HLA in healthy donors. Amplification used 60 Vbeta primers and 13 Jbeta primers. The protocol was immunoSEQ multiplex PCR, while the TCRdb copy is restricted to in-frame clones and leaves out a portion. This table has 150,000 to 200,000 clones, 70% to 80% appearing once. Sequences were obtained from PBMCs. These receptors came from a woman aged 50 to 60 in good health and CMV-seronegative.

The CDR3: CATSSARGGRGEYEQYF. The CDR3 region has the DNA TGTGCCACCAGCAGTGCCCGGGGGGGGCGGGGGGAATACGAGCAGTACTTC. This chain uses TRBV15 with TRBJ2-5; TRBD2 matches 8 bases. The tail of the sequence fits TRBJ2-7 better, so the J call may be wrong. This CDR3 comprises 17 residues. Germline CDR1 is LNHNV and CDR2 is YYDKDF (reference sequence).

The rearrangement links TRBV5-1 to TRBJ2-2, with a weak D call TRBD2 (5 bases). V was shortened by 1 base and J by 5 bases, with 15 bases between the two germline ends. Per the germline V gene, CDR1 is SGHRS and CDR2 is YFSETQ. The CDR3 loop spans 16 amino acids. This chain's CDR3 is CASSLTGGLWTGELFF. CDR3 DNA sequence: TGCGCCAGCAGCTTGACCGGAGGTCTATGGACCGGGGAGCTGTTTTTT.

This clone was counted once. V gene TRBV28 combines with J gene TRBJ2-7; weak D call: TRBD1 (5 bases). Trimming left V 2 bases short and J 6 bases short, with 14 bases between. The germline V gene encodes CDR1 MDHEN and CDR2 SYDVKM. This CDR3 spans 14 amino acids. The CDR3 nucleotides read TGTGCCAGCAGTTTAGCAGGGTCCCCAGGCGAGCAGTACTTC. It codes for CASSLAGSPGEQYF.

The chain couples TRBV27 to TRBJ2-1; 9 positions match TRBD1. Trimming took 5 bases from V and 4 from J; bases not matched to a gene: 6. The germline gives CDR1 MNHEY, CDR2 SMNVEV (reference sequence). This CDR3 spans 15 amino acids. CDR3 sequence reads: CASSPQGASYNEQFF. DNA for the CDR3: TGTGCCAGCAGTCCACAGGGGGCCTCGTACAATGAGCAGTTCTTC.

The chain recombines TRBV19 with TRBJ1-2; 11 bases fit TRBD1. Germline loops: CDR1 LNHDA, CDR2 SQIVND (reference sequence). This CDR3 is built from 14 residues. Trimming took 3 bases from V and 4 from J; bases not matched to a gene: 1. The CDR3 nucleotides are TGTGCCAGTAGTATCGGACAGGGGGCCTATGGCTACACCTTC. Translated, it gives CASSIGQGAYGYTF. Full variable domain (remainder filled in from reference TRBV19 and TRBJ1-2): DGGITQSPKYLFRKEGQNVTLSCEQNLNHDAMYWYRQDPGQGLRLIYYSQIVNDFQKGDIAEGYSVSREKKESFPLTVTSAQKNPTAFYLCASSIGQGAYGYTFGSGTRLTVV.

The chain combines TRBV7-9 with TRBJ1-1; TRBD1 might be the D (6 bases). CDR1 and CDR2 (germline): SEHNR, FQNEAQ (reference sequence). V gave up 5 bases and J gave up 1 base, with 11 bases separating them. The CDR3 extends over 14 amino acids. The CDR3 sequence: CASSPIGGNTEAFF. CDR3 in DNA: TGTGCCAGCAGCCCGATAGGGGGGAACACTGAAGCTTTCTTT. The full variable domain, completed using reference TRBV7-9 and TRBJ1-1, is DTGVSQNPRHKITKRGQNVTFRCDPISEHNRLYWYRQTLGQGPEFLTYFQNEAQLEKSRLLSDRFSAERPKGSFSTLEIQRTEQGDSAMYLCASSPIGGNTEAFFGQGTRLTVV.

This rearrangement joins TRBV29-1 to TRBJ2-6; 8 bases fit TRBD1. This CDR3 has 16 residues. Per the germline V gene, CDR1 is SQVTM and CDR2 is ANQGSEA. The V and J ends lost 4 bases and 0 bases, in that order; junction bases with no gene match: 5. The CDR3: CSVVVQGDSGANVLTF. For the CDR3, the DNA is TGCAGCGTTGTAGTACAGGGGGACTCTGGGGCCAACGTCCTGACTTTC.

The chain carries TRBV5-1 and TRBJ2-1; 8 nucleotides match TRBD2. V was clipped by 4 bases and J by 1 base; unmatched bases: 10. The CDR3 consists of 17 residues. The germline gives CDR1 SGHRS, CDR2 YFSETQ. The CDR3, as DNA: TGCGCCAGCAGCCCGTTGGGTAGCGGGAATTCCTACAATGAGCAGTTCTTC. This encodes CASSPLGSGNSYNEQFF.

The V call is TRBV29-1, the J call TRBJ1-6; the match to TRBD1 covers 7 bases. The J segment lost 5 bases and the V segment lost 4 bases, leaving 2 bases of the junction unmatched. Germline loops: CDR1 SQVTM, CDR2 ANQGSEA. The length of the CDR3 is 13 residues. This chain's CDR3 is CSVGTGDNSPLHF. The CDR3 coding sequence is TGCAGCGTTGGGACAGGAGATAATTCACCCCTCCACTTT.

This sequence joins TRBV28 and TRBJ2-6, with 7 bases aligning to TRBD1. The germline V gene has CDR1 MDHEN and CDR2 SYDVKM. The CDR3 has 16 residues. V gave up 5 bases and J gave up 0 bases; unmatched junction bases: 4. The CDR3 nucleotides are TGTGCCAGCAGTGCCCCAGGGGGCTCTGGGGCCAACGTCCTGACTTTC. The encoded protein is CASSAPGGSGANVLTF.

The J gene is TRBJ1-4, the V gene TRBV7-2; no clear D gene. The V end was cut by 2 bases, the J end by 6 bases, with 16 bases between. Germline V lookup: CDR1 SGHTA, CDR2 FQGNSA. The CDR3 extends over 16 amino acids. CDR3 nucleotides: TGTGCCAGCAGCTTACGGGGTGCTCTCTTCGATGAAAAACTGTTTTTT. Translating it yields CASSLRGALFDEKLFF.

The chain combines TRBV7-2 with TRBJ1-1; 7 bases are shared with TRBD1. Germline trimming cut 6 bases from V and 1 base from J; bases unmatched to any gene: 2. This CDR3 is 13 amino acids long. Germline lookup yields CDR1 SGHTA and CDR2 FQGNSA. CDR3 sequence: CASRNRGNTEAFF. The CDR3 nucleotides read TGTGCCAGCAGGAACAGGGGGAACACTGAAGCTTTCTTT.

The chain joins TRBV11-2 to TRBJ2-7, with 14 nucleotides matching TRBD2. Germline assignment: CDR1 SGHAT and CDR2 FQNNGV. Trimming at V came to 5 bases and at J to 6 bases, leaving 6 bases not matched to a gene. The CDR3 covers 15 residues. The CDR3 DNA follows: TGTGCCAGCAGCCTTGGGGGGACTAGCGGGAGCGAGCAGTACTTC. Encoded protein: CASSLGGTSGSEQYF.

This rearrangement joins TRBV7-3 to TRBJ2-3; 8 nucleotides align to TRBD1. The CDR3 sequence is 15 residues long. Germline V lookup: CDR1 SGHTA, CDR2 FQGTGA. V shed 5 bases, J shed 3 bases, and the junction held 7 bases outside the gene matches. CDR3 sequence reads: CASSPRTGMTDTQYF. Written as DNA, the CDR3 is TGTGCCAGCAGCCCCCGGACAGGGATGACAGATACGCAGTATTTT.

This chain uses TRBV10-3 with TRBJ2-3; 11 nucleotides align to TRBD2. The CDR3 is 17 residues long. Germline V gene data show CDR1 as ENHRY and CDR2 as SYGVKD. After removal of 2 bases from V and 4 bases from J, the junction contained 8 bases not matched to a gene. CDR3 DNA: TGTGCCATCAGTGAGGGGACTAGCGGACGTTCGGCAGATACGCAGTATTTT. It yields the protein CAISEGTSGRSADTQYF.

This clone was detected ten times or more. This chain links TRBV2 with TRBJ1-1; no clear D. V lost 8 bases, J lost 0 bases, and 13 bases lay in between. The CDR3 is made up of 14 amino acids. CDR1 is SNHLY and CDR2 is FYNNEI in the germline V gene. The CDR3 DNA sequence: TGTGCCAGCCTTCGGAGTTCCCTGAACACTGAAGCTTTCTTT. Protein: CASLRSSLNTEAFF. The entire variable domain, with the rest obtained from reference TRBV2 and TRBJ1-1, is as follows: EPEVTQTPSHQVTQMGQEVILRCVPISNHLYFYWYRQILGQKVEFLVSFYNNEISEKSEIFDDQFSVERPDGSNFTLKIRSTKLEDSAMYFCASLRSSLNTEAFFGQGTRLTVV.